Listed here are 19 T cell receptor beta chains from one sample, sequenced in a study of Graves' ophthalmopathy and Graves' hyperthyroidism. CDR3 regions of TCR beta were amplified from RNA transcripts. RT-PCR in the first round used HTBI primers; a second-round multiplex PCR followed. TCRdb recomputed calls from the multiplex PCR reads with MiXCR, one row per CDR3 protein. The sample lists 650,000 to 900,000 distinct CDR3 sequences; roughly two fifths were seen once. The sample taken for sequencing was peripheral blood. These TCRs come from an adult man with Graves' ophthalmopathy.

This clonotype turned up a few times. The rearrangement links TRBV20-1 to TRBJ1-1; maybe TRBD1 (6 bases). V shed 0 bases and J shed 0 bases, with 8 bases lying between them. Germline CDR1 reads DFQATT; CDR2 reads SNEGSKA (reference sequence). The CDR3 has 14 amino acids. The CDR3 DNA follows: TGCAGTGCTAGAGAGGCAGGGGTGAACACTGAAGCTTTCTTT. Its protein is CSAREAGVNTEAFF.

A word on this clonotype: The DNA is left out, because the CDR3 cannot be placed on it with certainty; the CDR3 is given as TCRdb lists it. The V call is TRBV25-1, the J call TRBJ1-4. Germline assignment: CDR1 MGHDK and CDR2 SYGVNS. The CDR3 is 17 residues long, counting both termini. CDR3 amino acids: CASSRICSAKPNEKLFF.

Only a few counts were recorded for this clonotype. V usage is TRBV12-3 or TRBV12-4 and J usage is TRBJ2-2; either TRBD1 or TRBD2 may supply D (6 bases each). This CDR3 region has 14 residues. The ends were cut back, 7 bases at V and 5 bases at J, with 14 bases in the middle. The CDR3 DNA reads as TGTGCCAGCACTAAGGGGGGCCAGACCGGGGAGCTGTTTTTT. Its protein is CASTKGGQTGELFF.

This clonotype was detected once. Since no conserved phenylalanine or tryptophan closes the CDR3, a read error is the likely cause. Written as DNA, the CDR3 is TGTGCCAGCAGCAGCCTGGGCAGATACTACGAGCAGTACCTC. Translating gives CASSSLGRYYEQYL. The chain links TRBV5-5 to TRBJ2-7; D is uncertain. Trimming took 4 bases from V and 3 from J, leaving 14 bases between them. The germline V gene encodes CDR1 SGHKS and CDR2 YYEKEE (reference sequence). The CDR3 consists of 14 residues.

The chain has TRBV3-1 and TRBJ2-5; D uncertain. Trimming stripped 2 bases from V and 5 bases from J, with 9 bases between. Germline CDR1 reads LGHDT; CDR2 reads YNNKEL (reference sequence). CDR3 size: 13 residues. CDR3 sequence reads: CASSQNSGETQYF. The CDR3 DNA reads TGTGCCAGCAGCCAAAATTCGGGTGAGACCCAGTACTTC.

At least ten counts were recorded for this clonotype. The chain employs TRBV19 and TRBJ1-5, with 8 bases aligning to TRBD1. There are 15 residues in the CDR3. V shed 6 bases and J 4 bases; nucleotides not matched to a gene: 8. The germline CDR1 and CDR2 sequences are LNHDA and SQIVND (reference sequence). CDR3 in DNA: TGTGCCAGTAGAACCGGGACAGGTGGGAATCAGCCCCAGCATTTT. Translation: CASRTGTGGNQPQHF.

In its sample, this clonotype was seen a few times. This sequence joins TRBV12-3 or TRBV12-4 and TRBJ2-2; no definite D call. Trimming removed 3 bases from V and 0 bases from J, with 8 bases in between. This CDR3 is 15 amino acids long. The CDR3 reads CASSFGRPNTGELFF. The CDR3 DNA reads TGTGCCAGCAGTTTCGGCAGGCCGAACACCGGGGAGCTGTTTTTT.

The chain is built from TRBV7-9 and TRBJ1-4, with D possibly being TRBD1 (6 bases). Germline CDR1 is SEHNR and CDR2 is FQNEAQ (reference sequence). The CDR3 consists of 14 residues. Trimming removed 3 bases at V and 5 bases at J, with 10 bases between. For the CDR3, the DNA is TGTGCCAGCAGCTTCGGACAGCCCAATGAAAAACTGTTTTTT. Protein sequence: CASSFGQPNEKLFF.

With respect to this clonotype: Given a much more abundant clone one base away, this may be a read error. The rearrangement uses TRBV7-9 and TRBJ2-5; D is possibly TRBD1 (6 bases). Trimming left V 3 bases short and J 3 bases short, with 8 bases between. This CDR3 is 13 amino acids long. Per germline, CDR1 SEHNR and CDR2 FQNEAQ (reference sequence). CDR3 coding DNA: TGTGCCAGCAGCTTCAGGGGTAAAGAGACCCAGTACTTC. Translated: CASSFRGKETQYF.

The rearrangement links TRBV25-1 to TRBJ1-4, with D possibly matching TRBD1 (6 bases). V shed 6 bases and J shed 8 bases, with 19 bases lying between them. The CDR3 totals 15 residues. Germline CDR1 MGHDK, CDR2 SYGVNS. CDR3 sequence reads: CASSFGQDTGEKLFF. CDR3 bases: TGTGCCAGCAGCTTCGGGCAGGACACAGGGGAAAAACTGTTTTTT.

V and J are TRBV11-1 and TRBJ2-5; 7 bases map to TRBD1. The V and J ends lost 5 bases and 5 bases, in that order; junction bases with no gene match: 11. CDR1 and CDR2 from the germline V gene are SGHAT and FQDESV (reference sequence). The CDR3 spans 15 residues. The CDR3: CASSRPGTEEETQYF. The CDR3 DNA is TGTGCCAGCAGCCGTCCTGGGACAGAAGAGGAGACCCAGTACTTC.

The sample holds a few counts of this clonotype. The chain combines TRBV20-1 with TRBJ1-1, with D unclear. Germline V gene lookup returns CDR1 DFQATT and CDR2 SNEGSKA (reference sequence). The CDR3 has 14 residues. Trimming stripped 0 bases from V and 1 base from J, with 9 bases between. CDR3 loop: CSARDFAENTEAFF. For the CDR3, the DNA is TGCAGTGCTAGAGATTTCGCCGAGAACACTGAAGCTTTCTTT.

This clonotype has just a few counts. Here the CDR3 reads CASSQESRASGANVLTF. CDR3 sequence (DNA): TGTGCCAGCAGCCAAGAATCGAGGGCTTCTGGGGCCAACGTCCTGACTTTC. The J gene is TRBJ2-6, the V gene TRBV14, with D perhaps TRBD2 (5 bases). The germline V gene has CDR1 SGHDN and CDR2 FVKESK. With 0 bases removed from V and 1 base from J, the gap between germline ends came to 10 bases. The CDR3 consists of 17 residues.

In its sample, this clonotype was seen a few times. The V call is TRBV20-1, the J call TRBJ2-5; 9 bases align to TRBD2. Germline CDR1 is DFQATT and CDR2 is SNEGSKA (reference sequence). Trimming cost V 4 bases and J 7 bases; bases outside gene matches: 10. The CDR3 sequence is 14 residues long. This CDR3 is CSAMASGALGTQYF. In DNA, the CDR3 is TGCAGTGCTATGGCTAGCGGGGCCCTCGGGACCCAGTACTTC.

The chain recombines TRBV4-1 with TRBJ1-1; D is ambiguous. Trimming took 3 bases from V and 8 from J, leaving 10 bases between them. CDR1 and CDR2 from the germline V gene are MGHRA and YSYEKL. The CDR3 contains 12 residues. The DNA of the CDR3 is TGCGCCAGCAGCCACGAAGGGATCGAAGCTTTCTTT. Translating gives CASSHEGIEAFF.

The chain couples TRBV27 to TRBJ2-5; 8 bases match TRBD2. J was trimmed by 6 bases and V by 2 bases; bases with no gene match: 8. CDR1 and CDR2 from the germline V gene are MNHEY and SMNVEV (reference sequence). The CDR3 covers 15 residues. The chain's CDR3 is CASSLDRGGQKTQYF. For the CDR3, the DNA is TGTGCCAGCAGTTTAGACCGCGGGGGGCAAAAGACCCAGTACTTC.

Notes on this clonotype: This could be a read error, since a much larger clone is one nucleotide away. The chain carries TRBV29-1 and TRBJ1-1; D may be TRBD1 (5 bases). Germline CDR1 and CDR2: SQVTM and ANQGSEA. The CDR3 length is 16 residues. Written as DNA, the CDR3 is TGCGGCGTAGTTACGGGTTTCGGGGGACCGTACACTGAAGCTTTCTTT. Translation: CGVVTGFGGPYTEAFF. Full variable domain (missing parts from reference TRBV29-1 and TRBJ1-1): SAVISQKPSRDICQRGTSLTIQCQVDSQVTMMFWYRQQPGQSLTLIATANQGSEATYESGFVIDKFPISRPNLTFSTLTVSNMSPEDSSIYLCGVVTGFGGPYTEAFFGQGTRLTVV.

This clonotype turned up a few times. V usage is TRBV7-9 and J usage is TRBJ1-4; D is perhaps TRBD1 (6 bases). This CDR3 contains 17 residues. Germline CDR1 is SEHNR and CDR2 is FQNEAQ (reference sequence). V lost 5 bases to trimming and J lost 5 bases, with 21 bases between them. CDR3 sequence reads: CASSPDGMTGGNEKLFF. CDR3 nucleotide sequence: TGTGCCAGCAGCCCAGACGGGATGACAGGTGGAAATGAAAAACTGTTTTTT.

The chain employs TRBV6-1 and TRBJ2-7; 8 bases line up with TRBD2. The CDR3 consists of 16 residues. Germline trimming cut 10 bases from V and 0 bases from J; bases unmatched to any gene: 14. The germline CDR1 and CDR2 sequences are MNHNS and SASEGT. CDR3: CATSTARAGVSYEQYF. The CDR3 bases are TGTGCCACGTCAACGGCCCGAGCGGGGGTCTCCTACGAGCAGTACTTC.